The rows below give T cell receptor beta chains drawn from one sample of a study of T-cell reconstitution after alpha-beta-depleted transplantation in children. TCRdb called the PCR reads again in MiXCR, with one record for every CDR3 protein. This table has roughly 350,000 distinct CDR3 sequences, about a sixth appearing once. The starting material was PBMCs, mostly from graft donor cells, obtained 360 days after TCRalphabeta/CD19-depleted stem cell transplant. These receptors originate from a male patient between 2 and 10 years old who had a stem cell transplant for acute lymphoblastic leukemia, so the T cells may come from the graft donor. The CDR3 runs from the conserved cysteine through the conserved F or W. D genes are given only for firm matches. Expanded clones are given a class, and other clones once, few, many or no size at all.

>17|TRBJ2-3|-|-|TRBV2
CASSVWVQGTSTDTQYF
TGTGCCAGCAGTGTTTGGGTGCAGGGCACCAGCACAGATACGCAGTATTTT
>17|TRBJ2-3|TRBD2|few|TRBV5-1
CASSFGLSGSDRNTQYF
TGCGCCAGCAGCTTTGGCCTCAGCGGGAGTGATCGGAATACGCAGTATTTT
>14|TRBJ1-6|TRBD1|-|TRBV18
CASSPSGQGAPLHF
TGTGCCAGCTCACCTTCGGGACAGGGGGCACCCCTCCACTTT
>14|TRBJ2-1|-|few|TRBV7-2
CASSPRRGGDEQFF
TGTGCCAGCAGTCCCCGCCGGGGTGGAGATGAGCAGTTCTTC
>22|TRBJ2-1|TRBD2|-|TRBV4-1
CASSQGVYPGLAGGLSYNEQFF
TGCGCCAGCAGCCAAGGCGTTTACCCGGGACTAGCGGGAGGACTGTCCTACAATGAGCAGTTCTTC
>15|TRBJ2-7|-|many|TRBV7-7
CASSLAFDRRYEQYF
TGTGCTAGCAGCTTAGCGTTTGACAGAAGATACGAGCAGTACTTC
>15|TRBJ1-1|-|-|TRBV12-3/TRBV12-4
CASSPRGTRNTEAFF
TGTGCCAGCAGTCCACGGGGCACCAGGAACACTGAAGCTTTCTTT
>12|TRBJ2-7|-|many|TRBV28
CASSLGHYEQYF
TGTGCCAGCAGTTTAGGACACTACGAGCAGTACTTC
>14|TRBJ2-7|TRBD2|many|TRBV12-3/TRBV12-4
CASSRTSSSYEQYF
TGTGCCAGCAGTCGGACTAGCAGTTCCTACGAGCAGTACTTC
>15|TRBJ2-5|TRBD1|-|TRBV13
CASSPLGTEQETQYF
TGTGCCAGCAGCCCGCTGGGGACAGAGCAAGAGACCCAGTACTTC
>15|TRBJ1-6|-|-|TRBV6-5
CASSYRRVYNSPLHF
TGTGCCAGCAGTTACCGCAGAGTGTATAATTCACCCCTCCACTTT
>12|TRBJ2-1|-|many|TRBV20-1
CSAPLWYNEQFF
TGCAGTGCCCCTCTCTGGTACAATGAGCAGTTCTTC
>13|TRBJ2-1|-|-|TRBV20-1
CSASQGLSNEQFF
TGCAGTGCTAGCCAGGGGTTGTCCAATGAGCAGTTCTTC
>14|TRBJ1-2|-|many|TRBV12-3/TRBV12-4
CASSLSGINYGYTF
TGTGCCAGCAGCCTAAGTGGAATTAACTATGGCTACACCTTC
>16|TRBJ2-1|TRBD2|-|TRBV9
CASSGRTSGSGNEQFF
TGTGCCAGCAGCGGACGGACTAGCGGGAGCGGGAATGAGCAGTTCTTC
>17|TRBJ2-1|TRBD2|few|TRBV5-1
CASSIFLPSGSIDEQFF
TGCGCCAGCAGCATATTCCTGCCTAGCGGGAGTATCGATGAGCAGTTCTTC
>15|TRBJ2-3|TRBD1|-|TRBV4-2
CASRDGTGNTDMQYF
TGTGCCAGCAGAGATGGGACAGGGAACACAGATATGCAGTATTTT
>15|TRBJ2-7|-|many|TRBV20-1
CSARAPGSWQGEQYF
TGCAGTGCTAGAGCTCCGGGATCGTGGCAAGGCGAGCAGTACTTC
>14|TRBJ2-1|-|few|TRBV7-9
CASSLAPLYNEQFF
TGTGCCAGCAGCTTAGCGCCTTTATACAATGAGCAGTTCTTC
>13|TRBJ2-3|TRBD2|-|TRBV9
CALNVGGGDTQYF
TGTGCCCTTAATGTGGGGGGGGGAGATACGCAGTATTTT